This T cell receptor (beta chain) came from a study of T cell responses to AZD1222 COVID-19 vaccine. Turning to the study itself: Pooled together were second doses at about 4 or about 12 weeks.

Trimming pared 4 bases from V and 6 bases from J, leaving 9 bases between. Germline CDR1 and CDR2: MNHEY and SMNVEV (reference sequence). The CDR3 covers 12 residues. Some clones are missing from TCRdb's copy, which holds only in-frame ones; the method was immunoSEQ multiplex PCR. The sample holds around 91,000 clones, about 88% seen once. The TCR was taken from an adult in good health. The chain carries TRBV27 and TRBJ1-2, with D possibly matching TRBD1 (6 bases). Sample: peripheral blood, taken on day 0 of AZD1222 vaccination. CDR3 coding DNA: TGTGCCAGCAGTTCACAGGGAAATGGCTACACCTTC. Protein sequence: CASSSQGNGYTF.